This T cell receptor (beta chain) was sequenced during a study of tumor-infiltrating lymphocytes in primary liver carcinoma. Background on the study: The cohort included men and women aged 30 to 69 years. Roughly 3.65 to 7.13 million productive TCRbeta reads came from each sample, comparable across tissue types.

Unsorted whole blood supplied the RNA, and germline DNA was extracted too. The investigators made TCR beta cDNA from 500 ng total RNA, using a constant-region primer. Researchers made the TCR beta libraries by running three nested multiplex PCR rounds with slightly modified ARM-PCR. TCRdb re-called the multiplex PCR reads through MiXCR, storing one row per CDR3 protein. The table has approximately 330,000 distinct CDR3 sequences, around three fifths seen once. The TCR comes from a middle-aged man with primary liver carcinoma and hepatitis B virus infection. The sequenced material came from peripheral blood.

CDR3 sequence (DNA): TGCGCCAGCAGCCCGGTTGTACTAGCGGGAACTAAGAATGAGCAGTTCTTC. Its translation is CASSPVVLAGTKNEQFF. V usage is TRBV5-1 and J usage is TRBJ2-1, with 10 bases matching TRBD2. In germline, CDR1 is SGHRS, CDR2 YFSETQ. J was trimmed by 7 bases and V by 4 bases; bases with no gene match: 14. There are 17 residues in the CDR3. Full variable domain (rest looked up from reference TRBV5-1 and TRBJ2-1): KAGVTQTPRYLIKTRGQQVTLSCSPISGHRSVSWYQQTPGQGLQFLFEYFSETQRNKGNFPGRFSGRQFSNSRSEMNVSTLELGDSALYLCASSPVVLAGTKNEQFFGPGTRLTVL.